This paragraph reports one TCR beta chain. Its antigen is unidentified. This record comes from a study of T cell responses to AZD1222 COVID-19 vaccine. Study-level results: Clonal diversity was possibly underestimated, and the donors were mostly white British, with more females. Spike was spanned by vaccine-associated CD4 TCRs, which were dominant at 160-218 and 743-854.

Losses at the gene ends were 8 bases for V and 4 bases for J; bases not matched to a gene: 8. The CDR3 is made up of 15 amino acids. Germline loops: CDR1 WNHNN, CDR2 SYGVQD (reference sequence). Clones were read by immunoSEQ multiplex PCR, and TCRdb kept only the in-frame ones, dropping some. The data show around 70,000 clones, over 60% seen once. This sequence joins TRBV10-1 and TRBJ2-1; the match to TRBD2 covers 10 bases. The sample here was peripheral blood, taken on day 0 of AZD1222 vaccination. The source of this sequence is an adult in good health. The CDR3 DNA sequence: TGCGCCAGCGGCCAAACTAGCGGGGTTTACAATGAGCAGTTCTTC. The encoded protein is CASGQTSGVYNEQFF.